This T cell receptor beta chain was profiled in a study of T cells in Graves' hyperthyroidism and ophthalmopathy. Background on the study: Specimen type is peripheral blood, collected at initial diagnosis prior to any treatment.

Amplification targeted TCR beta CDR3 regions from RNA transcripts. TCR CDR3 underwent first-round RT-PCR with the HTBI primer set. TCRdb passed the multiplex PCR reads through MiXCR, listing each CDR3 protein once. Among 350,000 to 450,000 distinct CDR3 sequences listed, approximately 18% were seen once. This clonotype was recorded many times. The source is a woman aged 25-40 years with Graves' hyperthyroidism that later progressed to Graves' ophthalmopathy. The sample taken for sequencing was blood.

Written as DNA, the CDR3 is TGTGCCAGCAGTTTATTAGGGACAAGGAACACCGGGGAGCTGTTTTTT. Protein product: CASSLLGTRNTGELFF. This chain joins TRBV27 and TRBJ2-2, with D perhaps TRBD1 (6 bases). The CDR3 spans 16 residues. Trimming took 1 base from V and 1 from J, leaving 10 bases between them. Germline values: CDR1 MNHEY, CDR2 SMNVEV (reference sequence).